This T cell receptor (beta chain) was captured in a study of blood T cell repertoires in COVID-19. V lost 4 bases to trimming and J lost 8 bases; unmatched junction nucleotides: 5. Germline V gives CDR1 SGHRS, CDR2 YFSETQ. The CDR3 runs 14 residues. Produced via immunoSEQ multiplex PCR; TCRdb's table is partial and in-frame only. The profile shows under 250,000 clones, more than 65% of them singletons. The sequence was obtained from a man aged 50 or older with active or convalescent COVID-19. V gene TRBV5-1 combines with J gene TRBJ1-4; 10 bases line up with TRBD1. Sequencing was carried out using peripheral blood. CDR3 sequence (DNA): TGCGCCAGCAGCACGGGACAGGGGTTAGAAAAACTGTTTTTT. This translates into CASSTGQGLEKLFF. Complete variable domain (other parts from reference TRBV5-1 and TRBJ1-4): KAGVTQTPRYLIKTRGQQVTLSCSPISGHRSVSWYQQTPGQGLQFLFEYFSETQRNKGNFPGRFSGRQFSNSRSEMNVSTLELGDSALYLCASSTGQGLEKLFFGSGTQLSVL.